Sequencing of this TCR beta chain was carried out in a study of cytomegalovirus exposure and HLA in healthy donors (dated by TCRdb to the late 2010s). Background on the whole study: According to an earlier analysis of 587 of the donors, roughly 180 million T cells yielded roughly 110 million unique TCR beta sequences and 276 Gb of sequence data. Among 300 to 500 genotyped donors of the cohort, an average of about 240,000 unique TCR beta nucleotide sequences was sequenced per donor, of which about 19% were non-productive. Class I and class II HLA loci were covered by the typing at four-digit resolution. Genome-wide SNP genotypes for about 60% of the roughly 670 donors were used in a later genetic analysis, which treated that subset as a discovery cohort. Of the approximately 400 genotyped donors, approximately 80% fell in the genetic ancestry cluster associated with self-reported Caucasian donors. Typing coverage varied by locus: about 620-630 donors for A, B, C, DRB1 and DQB1; approximately 500 for DQA1; around 570 for DPA1; roughly 470 for DPB1. A later analysis re-examined previously published TCR beta repertoires from more than 600 donors and added high-resolution HLA genotyping to investigate patterns of TCR occurrence. The aim of the study was to test whether cataloging public T cell receptors could identify signatures of past pathogen exposure. Several DR-DQ haplotypes were treated as single units for association and clustering because of strong linkage in the cohort. To predict cytomegalovirus infection status, the study combined high-throughput TCR immunosequencing, statistical association of individual TCRs with disease status, and machine learning. Rather than using new phenotypic data, the later analysis identified candidate immune exposures from TCR beta sequences and from how often those sequences occurred across donors. In an earlier analysis of 587 of the donors, high-throughput TCR beta sequencing was used to judge whether each TCR beta V gene segment behaved as functional or pseudogenic. Using immunosequencing, the study profiled T cell repertoires from about 650 subjects and related those repertoires to cytomegalovirus serostatus. In addition to the first cohort of roughly 670 subjects, a separate validation cohort of 120 different subjects was used. Donor age, sex, ethnicity and CMV serostatus were compiled alongside the repertoire data. All discovery cohort repertoires had been generated on a single sequencing platform. About 280 gigabases of sequencing data and roughly 81 million unique TCR sequences made up an early release that covered approximately 620 HLA-typed donors. General findings and caveats noted by the study authors: A later analysis associated 16,951 TCR beta sequences with specific HLA alleles at a false discovery rate of 0.05. According to a later analysis, parvovirus B19, influenza, CMV and Epstein-Barr virus appeared linked to several top co-occurrence clusters. Most TCR sequences were seen in very few donors, while some public TCRs were found in many individuals. The authors suggested that the approach could potentially be extended to other disease states and immunological phenotypes. Over 15 rarely observed V segments, including chromosome 9 orphons, were excluded from the earlier analysis of about 600 of the donors because counts were too low. Assigning TCR associations to individual alleles was difficult when HLA alleles, especially DR and DQ, strongly co-occurred. In a later analysis, HLA-associated TCR beta chains were found to be more clonally expanded and to have lower generation probabilities than equally common non-associated chains. In an earlier analysis of approximately 590 of the donors, most TCR beta V segments appeared in productive rearrangements about 87% or about 30% of the time, broadly matching IMGT annotations. In a later genetic analysis, fewer N-insertions in productive TCRs were reported among donors in an Asian-associated ancestry cluster than the roughly 700-donor mean. In vitro tests confirmed that a few of the cytomegalovirus-associated TCR beta chains recognize cytomegalovirus antigens. A total of some 180 TCR beta chains were listed by the study as associated with cytomegalovirus. In a later analysis, the rate of TCR association differed among HLA loci, with DRB1 alleles having the most associated TCRs and HLA-C alleles having the fewest. A cluster of highly shared sequence variants was judged likely to represent a technical artifact of the sequencing pipeline. In a later genetic analysis, a missense DCLRE1C variant was associated with V-gene and J-gene trimming of TCR beta chains, and the association was replicated in an independent cohort. Cytomegalovirus status was reported to be diagnosed by the classifier with high specificity and sensitivity in both the original and validation cohorts. A further reported finding was that TCR beta sequences accurately predicted the HLA-A and HLA-B alleles for most subjects in the first cohort. This cohort had only TCR beta chains sequenced, and the lack of alpha or paired-chain data limited which features could be detected. Because some donors lacked HLA typing at each locus, the association tests relied only on the typed subset. Presence/absence analyses assumed roughly uniform sequencing depth across donors, an assumption that may not hold. Most CMV-associated TCR beta chains appeared to be HLA-restricted in a later analysis, and the HLA associations seemed to be driven largely by CMV exposure. Linkage disequilibrium might explain the correlated functional status among segregating V segments, but an unknown experimental factor could not be excluded. The only immune exposure information available for the cohort was CMV serostatus.

The library relied on the immunoSEQ multiplex PCR assay. For the multiplex PCR, a mixture combining 60 forward primers for TCR Vbeta segments and 13 reverse primers for TCR Jbeta segments was used. Amplification of the CDR3 region of rearranged TCR beta genes was performed with a multiplex PCR assay on genomic DNA. On the Illumina HiSeq System, the amplified TCR beta libraries were sequenced as 87-base-pair reads. The authors processed their data as follows. A later analysis tallied roughly 78 million unique TCR beta chains across the 666 repertoires, and around 10 million of those chains were shared by two or more donors. To remove PCR and sequencing errors, raw reads were error-corrected and collapsed into unique sequences using a nearest-neighbor algorithm that merged closely related sequences. Alignment of CDR3 sequences to IMGT reference sequences was used to assign V, D and J gene segments. For a sequence to be retained, a match of at least six nucleotides was required to both a V gene segment and a J gene segment. A rearrangement was called productive if the CDR3 had no stop codons and remained in frame with V and J, and every other rearrangement was called non-productive. CDR3 was defined by IMGT convention, running from the second conserved V-encoded cysteine to the conserved J-encoded phenylalanine. The earlier analysis of fewer than 750 of the donors excluded sequences that lacked an unambiguous match to a single V gene segment. An earlier analysis of fewer than 750 of the donors called V segments functional above 56.7% productive rearrangements and segregating when the between-donor standard deviation exceeded 5%. A statistical classification framework was built to diagnose cytomegalovirus status from the catalog of TCR beta chain sequences. In a later analysis, V and J genes were assigned by comparing TCR nucleotide sequences against IMGT/GENE-DB human TR gene sequences. The TCRdist pipeline was used in a later analysis to assign CDR3 sequences and most-parsimonious VDJ recombination scenarios. In a later analysis, every TCR beta chain was defined by the combination of its CDR3 amino acid sequence and its V-gene family, and reads without a unique V-gene family were dropped. In a later analysis, some 600 highly shared, low-generation-probability nucleotide sequences were removed to address suspected cross-contamination and a sequencing artifact. In a later analysis, a clonal expansion index was calculated for each public chain from normalized within-repertoire ranks of inferred template counts. A later analysis computed generation probabilities with a VDJ recombination model fitted to out-of-frame rearrangements, and checked the results against IGoR. In a later analysis, hypergeometric tests were used to score TCR-TCR, TCR-HLA and TCR-CMV co-occurrence, with a repertoire-size bias correction applied to TCR pairs. To estimate false discovery rates, a later analysis permuted the HLA or CMV assignments 20 times. In a later analysis, co-occurring TCRs were grouped with DBSCAN, and TCRdist sequence similarity was added when clustering was performed within HLA-allele-positive subsets. For co-occurrence clustering, repertoires with fewer than 30,000 or more than 120,000 public chains were excluded, along with a handful of repertoires with anomalous nucleotide sharing. In its TCRdb copy, this immuneACCESS table keeps in-frame sequences only and misses some clones. Where compared with another copy, unresolved V genes explain less than half of these, and the others have no known cause. The DNA gave D and trimming, while V, J and clone size come from that table. The sample table lists about 83,000 clones, 81% of them with a count of one. Under 2% of the sample goes to the ten largest clones.

As for this clone: No cognate antigen has been identified for it. No qualities accompany the bases; no much larger clone lies one base away.

The cohort was made up of roughly 670 healthy bone marrow donors. All cohort members were sampled while nominally healthy, although unrecorded immune exposures were likely present. The donor was CMV seronegative and was included in the group of about 350 seronegative cohort members. Every donor gave a peripheral blood sample, and the peripheral blood mononuclear cells from that sample were used for TCR beta sequencing. Genomic DNA extraction from the blood cell samples was performed with the Qiagen DNeasy Blood Extraction Kit. The clonotype was recovered from a woman in her 30s in good health and CMV-seronegative. The sample comprised PBMCs.

The CDR3 loop reads CASSQGLAGTYF. The nucleotide sequence is given as TGTGCCAGCAGTCAAGGACTAGCGGGAACGTACTTC. The V and J segments used are TRBV27 and TRBJ2-7; 12 central bases correspond to TRBD2. V loses 5 bases at its end and J loses 12 bases; junction bases beyond the gene matches: 5. The CDR3 has 12 amino acids, counting the end cysteine and phenylalanine. The read is trimmed to its CDR3 DNA, 36 bases read in frame from base 1. CDR1 and CDR2, per the germline V gene (reference sequence), are MNHEY and SMNVEV.